This paragraph covers one T cell receptor (beta chain) sequence. After removal of 5 bases from V and 4 bases from J, the junction contained 5 bases not matched to a gene. Germline CDR1 is SEHNR and CDR2 is FQNEAQ (reference sequence). CDR3 length: 14 residues. This sample was included in a study of blood T cell repertoires in COVID-19. Study overall: COVID-19 samples from acute and convalescent phases originated in the United States, Italy and Spain. Sample material is recorded as cDNA or gDNA derived from T cells, B-cell-depleted T cells, or PBMCs.

Authors' data handling: Nucleated cell number was recorded as an estimate derived from reference gene primer amplification. Assay used: immunoSEQ multiplex PCR; TCRdb lists only in-frame clones, some missing. That table is the source of V, J and clone size, and D and trimming were worked out from the DNA. The sample lists more than 120,000 clones, approximately 90% occurring once. This sequence originates from a woman aged 50 to 65 with acute or convalescent COVID-19. Sequenced input: peripheral blood. The chain has TRBV7-9 and TRBJ2-3, with TRBD1 matching 8 bases. DNA of the CDR3: TGTGCCAGCAGCGCGGACAGGGACGCAGATACGCAGTATTTT. Amino acid sequence: CASSADRDADTQYF.